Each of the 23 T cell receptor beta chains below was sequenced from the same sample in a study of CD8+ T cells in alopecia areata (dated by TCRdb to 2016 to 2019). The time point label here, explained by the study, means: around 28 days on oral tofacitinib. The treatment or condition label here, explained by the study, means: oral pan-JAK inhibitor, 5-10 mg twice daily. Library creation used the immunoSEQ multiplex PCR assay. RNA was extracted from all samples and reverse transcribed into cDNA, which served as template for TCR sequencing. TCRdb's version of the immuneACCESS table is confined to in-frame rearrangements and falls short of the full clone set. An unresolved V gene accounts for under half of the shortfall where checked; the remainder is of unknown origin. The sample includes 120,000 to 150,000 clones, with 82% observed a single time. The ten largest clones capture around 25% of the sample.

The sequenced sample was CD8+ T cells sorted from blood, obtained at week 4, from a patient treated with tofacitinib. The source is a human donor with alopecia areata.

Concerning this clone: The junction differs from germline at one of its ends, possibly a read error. CDR3 region: CASSPYGGVLIF. The CDR3 coding sequence is TGTGCCAGCAGCCCGTACGGGGGAGTATTAATCTTC. This rearrangement joins TRBV5-4 to TRBJ1-2; weak D call: TRBD1 (5 bases). The germline V gene has CDR1 SGHNT and CDR2 YYREEE (reference sequence). The CDR3 loop spans 12 amino acids. Looking up the rest from reference TRBV5-4 and TRBJ1-2 gives the full variable domain: ETGVTQSPTHLIKTRGQQVTLRCSSQSGHNTVSWYQQALGQGPQFIFQYYREEENGRGNFPPRFSGLQFPNYSSELNVNALELDDSALYLCASSPYGGVLIFGSGTRLTVV.

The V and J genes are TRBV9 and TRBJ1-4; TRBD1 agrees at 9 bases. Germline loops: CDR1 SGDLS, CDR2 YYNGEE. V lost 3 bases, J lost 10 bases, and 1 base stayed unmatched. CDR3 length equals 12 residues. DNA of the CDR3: TGTGCCAGCAGCGGACAGGGGGGAAAACTGTTTTTT. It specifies CASSGQGGKLFF.

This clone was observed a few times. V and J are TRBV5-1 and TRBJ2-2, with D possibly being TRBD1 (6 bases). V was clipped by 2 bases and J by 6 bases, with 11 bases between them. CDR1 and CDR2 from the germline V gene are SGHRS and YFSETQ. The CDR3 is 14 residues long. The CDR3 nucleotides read TGCGCCAGCAGCTTAACAGGGATCCCCGGGGAGCTGTTTTTT. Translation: CASSLTGIPGELFF.

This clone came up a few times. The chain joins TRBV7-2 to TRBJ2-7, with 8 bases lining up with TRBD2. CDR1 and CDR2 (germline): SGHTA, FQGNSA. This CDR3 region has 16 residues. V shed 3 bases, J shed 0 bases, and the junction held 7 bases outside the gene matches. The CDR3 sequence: CASSLGPGGSSYEQYF. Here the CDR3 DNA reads TGTGCCAGCAGCTTGGGGCCGGGAGGGAGCTCCTACGAGCAGTACTTC.

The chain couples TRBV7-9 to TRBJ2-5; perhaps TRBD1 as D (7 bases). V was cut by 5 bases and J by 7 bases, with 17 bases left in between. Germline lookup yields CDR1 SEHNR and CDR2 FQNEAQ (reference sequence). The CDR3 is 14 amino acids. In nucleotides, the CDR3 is TGTGCCAGCAGCACCTGGGACAGCGGGTGGACCCAGTACTTC. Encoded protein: CASSTWDSGWTQYF.

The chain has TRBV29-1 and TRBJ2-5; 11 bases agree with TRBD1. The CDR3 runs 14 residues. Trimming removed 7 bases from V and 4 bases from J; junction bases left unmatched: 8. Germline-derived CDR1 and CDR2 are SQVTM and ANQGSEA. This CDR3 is CSAPRTGGGETQYF. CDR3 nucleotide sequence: TGCAGCGCTCCTCGGACAGGGGGCGGAGAGACCCAGTACTTC.

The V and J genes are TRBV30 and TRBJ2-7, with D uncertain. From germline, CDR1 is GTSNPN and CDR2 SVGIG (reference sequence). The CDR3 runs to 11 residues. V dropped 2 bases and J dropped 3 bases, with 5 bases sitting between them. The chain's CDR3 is CAWSRSYEQYF. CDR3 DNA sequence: TGTGCCTGGAGTCGGAGCTACGAGCAGTACTTC.

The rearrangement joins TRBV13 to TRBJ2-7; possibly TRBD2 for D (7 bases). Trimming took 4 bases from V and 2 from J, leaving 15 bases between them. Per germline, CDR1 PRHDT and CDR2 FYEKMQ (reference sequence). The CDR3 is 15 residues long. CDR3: CASSWTGGRAYEQYF. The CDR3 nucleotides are TGTGCCAGCAGCTGGACGGGGGGCCGCGCCTACGAGCAGTACTTC.

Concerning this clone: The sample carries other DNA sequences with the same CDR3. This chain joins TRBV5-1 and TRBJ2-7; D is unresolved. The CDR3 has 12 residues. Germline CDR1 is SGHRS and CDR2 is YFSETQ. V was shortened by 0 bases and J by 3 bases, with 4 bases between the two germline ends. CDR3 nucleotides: TGCGCCAGCAGCTTGGGAGGCTACGAGCAGTACTTC. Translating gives CASSLGGYEQYF.

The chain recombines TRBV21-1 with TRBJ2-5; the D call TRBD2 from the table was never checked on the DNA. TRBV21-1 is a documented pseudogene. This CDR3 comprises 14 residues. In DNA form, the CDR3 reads TGTGCCAGCAGCAAAGCGCACTCTGGAGAGACCCAGTACTTC. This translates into CASSKAHSGETQYF.

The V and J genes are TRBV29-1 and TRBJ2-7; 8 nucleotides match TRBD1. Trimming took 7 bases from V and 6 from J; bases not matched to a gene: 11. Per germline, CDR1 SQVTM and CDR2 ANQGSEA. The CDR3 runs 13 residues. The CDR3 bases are TGCAGCGCCCTTGACAGGGGCTCCGGCGAGCAGTACTTC. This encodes CSALDRGSGEQYF.

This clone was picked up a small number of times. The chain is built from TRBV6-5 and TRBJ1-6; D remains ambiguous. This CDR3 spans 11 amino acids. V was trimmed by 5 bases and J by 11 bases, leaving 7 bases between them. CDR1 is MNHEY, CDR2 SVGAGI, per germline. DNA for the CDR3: TGTGCCAGCAGTAACCGGGCACCCCTCCACTTT. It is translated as CASSNRAPLHF.

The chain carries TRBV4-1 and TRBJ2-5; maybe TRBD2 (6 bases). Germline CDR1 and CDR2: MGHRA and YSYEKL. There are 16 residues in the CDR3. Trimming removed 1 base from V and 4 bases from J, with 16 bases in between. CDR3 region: CASSQVLRDFGETQYF. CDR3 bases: TGCGCCAGCAGCCAAGTCTTAAGGGACTTTGGAGAGACCCAGTACTTC.

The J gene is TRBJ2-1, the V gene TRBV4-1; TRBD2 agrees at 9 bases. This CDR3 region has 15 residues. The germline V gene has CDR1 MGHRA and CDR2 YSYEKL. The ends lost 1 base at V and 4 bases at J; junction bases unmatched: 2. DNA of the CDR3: TGCGCCAGCAGCCAAGCTAGCGGGGAGTACAATGAGCAGTTCTTC. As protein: CASSQASGEYNEQFF.

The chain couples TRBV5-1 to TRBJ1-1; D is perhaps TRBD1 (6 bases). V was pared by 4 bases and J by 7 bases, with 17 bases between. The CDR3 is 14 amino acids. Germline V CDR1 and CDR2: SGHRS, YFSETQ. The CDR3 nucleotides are TGCGCCAGCAGCCTAAACTGGGGGCCCAATGAAGCTTTCTTT. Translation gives CASSLNWGPNEAFF.

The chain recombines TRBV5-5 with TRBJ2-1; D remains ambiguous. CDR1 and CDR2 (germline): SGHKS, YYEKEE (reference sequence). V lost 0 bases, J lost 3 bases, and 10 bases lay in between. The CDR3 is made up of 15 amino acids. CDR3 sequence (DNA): TGTGCCAGCAGCTTGGGACCCCCTGTCTACAATGAGCAGTTCTTC. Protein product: CASSLGPPVYNEQFF.

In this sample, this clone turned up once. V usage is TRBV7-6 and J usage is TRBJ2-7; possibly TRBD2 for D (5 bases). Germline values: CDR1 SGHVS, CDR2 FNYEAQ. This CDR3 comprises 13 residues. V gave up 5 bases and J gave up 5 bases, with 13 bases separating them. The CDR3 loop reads CASSDSGFNEQYF. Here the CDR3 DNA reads TGTGCCAGCAGCGATTCGGGGTTCAACGAGCAGTACTTC.

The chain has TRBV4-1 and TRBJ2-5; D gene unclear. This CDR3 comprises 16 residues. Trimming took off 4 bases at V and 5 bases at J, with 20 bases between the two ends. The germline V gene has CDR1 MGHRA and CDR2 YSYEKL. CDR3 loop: CASSPLFVSEDETQYF. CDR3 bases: TGCGCCAGCAGCCCTCTCTTCGTCAGCGAAGATGAGACCCAGTACTTC.

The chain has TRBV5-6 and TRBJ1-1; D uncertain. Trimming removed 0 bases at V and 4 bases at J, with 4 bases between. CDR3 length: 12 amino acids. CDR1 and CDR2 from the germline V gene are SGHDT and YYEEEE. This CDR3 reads CASSLVTTEAFF. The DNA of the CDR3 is TGTGCCAGCAGCTTGGTGACCACTGAAGCTTTCTTT. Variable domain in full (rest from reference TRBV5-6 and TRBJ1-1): DAGVTQSPTHLIKTRGQQVTLRCSPKSGHDTVSWYQQALGQGPQFIFQYYEEEERQRGNFPDRFSGHQFPNYSSELNVNALLLGDSALYLCASSLVTTEAFFGQGTRLTVV.

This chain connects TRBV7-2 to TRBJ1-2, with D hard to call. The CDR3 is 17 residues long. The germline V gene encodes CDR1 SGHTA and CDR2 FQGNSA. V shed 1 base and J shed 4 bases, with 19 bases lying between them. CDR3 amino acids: CASSLEDSRISTYGYTF. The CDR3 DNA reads TGTGCCAGCAGCTTAGAGGATTCCAGAATTTCCACCTATGGCTACACCTTC.

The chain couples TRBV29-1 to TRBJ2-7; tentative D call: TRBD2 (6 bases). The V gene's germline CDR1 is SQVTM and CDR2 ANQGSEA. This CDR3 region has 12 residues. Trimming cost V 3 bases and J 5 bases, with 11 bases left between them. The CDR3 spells CSVELRTNEQYF. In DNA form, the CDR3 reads TGCAGCGTTGAGCTCAGGACTAACGAGCAGTACTTC.

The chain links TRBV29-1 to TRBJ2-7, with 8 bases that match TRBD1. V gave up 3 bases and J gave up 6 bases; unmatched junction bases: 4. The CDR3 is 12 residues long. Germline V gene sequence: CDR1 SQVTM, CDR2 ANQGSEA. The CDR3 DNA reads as TGCAGCGTTGAGGACAGGGTTGCCGAGCAGTACTTC. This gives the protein CSVEDRVAEQYF.

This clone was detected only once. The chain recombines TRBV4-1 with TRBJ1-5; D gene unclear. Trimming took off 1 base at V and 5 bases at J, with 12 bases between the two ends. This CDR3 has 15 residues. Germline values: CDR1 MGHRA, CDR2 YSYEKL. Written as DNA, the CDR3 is TGCGCCAGCAGCCAAGTCGGCAGAATAGATCAGCCCCAGCATTTT. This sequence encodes CASSQVGRIDQPQHF.